This TCR beta chain was captured by sequencing in a study of blood T cells in healthy people across ages. Broader study findings: Without sorted subsets, naive and antigen-experienced compartments could not be conclusively compared. The study found TCR beta diversity correlated strongly with naive T cell percentage.

Unmatched junction bases numbered 9, after V lost 1 base and J lost 11 bases. CDR1 is MGHRA, CDR2 YSYEKL, per germline. The CDR3 has 15 amino acids. For the second PCR, which ran for 7 to 11 cycles, a sample-barcoded 5' primer and a J-beta primer mix were used. Carrying 12 random nucleotides, a template-switch adaptor labeled each individual cDNA molecule. Any given sample supplied a minimum of 2.5 million CDR3-containing paired-end reads. TCRdb re-called the 5' RACE reads through MiXCR, storing one row per CDR3 protein. This sample has almost 1 million distinct CDR3 sequences, with about 51% found just once. Concerning this clonotype: Its cognate antigen is unknown.

This receptor was taken from a woman aged 60-70 years in good health. This sequence joins TRBV4-1 and TRBJ2-5; 11 bases agree with TRBD2. Material: blood. The DNA of the CDR3 is TGCGCCAGCAGCCAAGTCGCTAGCGGGAGGTGGGAGCAGTACTTC. Its translation: CASSQVASGRWEQYF.